Reported below is one T cell receptor (beta chain). The record originates from a study of early T cells in non-severe SARS-CoV-2 infection. TCRdb reanalysed the 5' RACE reads using MiXCR and keeps one entry per CDR3 protein. The table includes 55,000 to 75,000 distinct CDR3 sequences, approximately 10% detected once. This CDR3 has 18 residues. V lost 6 bases, J lost 0 bases, and 12 bases stayed unmatched. CDR1 is MNHNY, CDR2 SVGAGI, per germline (reference sequence). The specimen was whole blood. The rearrangement joins TRBV6-6 to TRBJ2-3; 10 positions match TRBD2. The sequence was collected from an adult who was a healthcare worker with PCR-confirmed SARS-CoV-2 infection or an uninfected control (not recorded which). The CDR3 region has the DNA TGTGCCAGCAGGAAATCGCTAGCGGGGGCCCCTAGCACAGATACGCAGTATTTT. Amino acid sequence: CASRKSLAGAPSTDTQYF.